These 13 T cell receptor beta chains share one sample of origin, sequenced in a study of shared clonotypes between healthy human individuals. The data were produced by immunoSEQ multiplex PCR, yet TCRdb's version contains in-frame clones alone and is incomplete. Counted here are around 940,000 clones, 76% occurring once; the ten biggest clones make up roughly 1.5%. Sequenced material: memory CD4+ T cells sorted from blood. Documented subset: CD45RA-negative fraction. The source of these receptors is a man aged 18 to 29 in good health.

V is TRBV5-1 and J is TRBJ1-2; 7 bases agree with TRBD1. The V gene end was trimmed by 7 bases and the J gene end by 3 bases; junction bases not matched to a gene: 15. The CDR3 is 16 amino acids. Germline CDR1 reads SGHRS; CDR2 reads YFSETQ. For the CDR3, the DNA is TGCGCCAGCCTCCAGAGAGAAGTAGGGGGCGACTATGGCTACACCTTC. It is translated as CASLQREVGGDYGYTF.

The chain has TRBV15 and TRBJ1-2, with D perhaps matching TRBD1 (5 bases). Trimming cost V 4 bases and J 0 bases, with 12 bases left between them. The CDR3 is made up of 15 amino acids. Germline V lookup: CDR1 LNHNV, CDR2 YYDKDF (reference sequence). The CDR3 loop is CATSTGRAANYGYTF. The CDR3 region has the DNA TGTGCCACCAGCACGGGCAGGGCCGCTAACTATGGCTACACCTTC. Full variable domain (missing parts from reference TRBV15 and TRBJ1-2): DAMVIQNPRYQVTQFGKPVTLSCSQTLNHNVMYWYQQKSSQAPKLLFHYYDKDFNNEADTPDNFQSRRPNTSFCFLDIRSPGLGDTAMYLCATSTGRAANYGYTFGSGTRLTVV.

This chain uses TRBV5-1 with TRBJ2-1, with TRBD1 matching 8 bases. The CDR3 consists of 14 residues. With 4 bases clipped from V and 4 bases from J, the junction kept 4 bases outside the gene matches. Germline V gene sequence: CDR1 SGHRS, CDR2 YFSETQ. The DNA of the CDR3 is TGCGCCAGCAGCAGCGGACAGGGATACAATGAGCAGTTCTTC. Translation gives CASSSGQGYNEQFF.

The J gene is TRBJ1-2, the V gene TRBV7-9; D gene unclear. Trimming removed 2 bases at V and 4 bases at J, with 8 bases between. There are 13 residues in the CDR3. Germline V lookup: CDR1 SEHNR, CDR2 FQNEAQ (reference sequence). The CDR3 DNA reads TGTGCCAGCAGCTTAACGGAGGTCTATGGCTACACCTTC. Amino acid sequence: CASSLTEVYGYTF.

The CDR3 loop reads CASSVGLAGVENEQFF. The CDR3 DNA is TGTGCCAGCAGCGTAGGACTAGCGGGAGTAGAAAATGAGCAGTTCTTC. The chain uses TRBV9 and TRBJ2-1, with 12 nucleotides matching TRBD2. Germline CDR1 SGDLS, CDR2 YYNGEE. The length of the CDR3 is 16 residues. V lost 0 bases to trimming and J lost 7 bases; unmatched junction nucleotides: 5.

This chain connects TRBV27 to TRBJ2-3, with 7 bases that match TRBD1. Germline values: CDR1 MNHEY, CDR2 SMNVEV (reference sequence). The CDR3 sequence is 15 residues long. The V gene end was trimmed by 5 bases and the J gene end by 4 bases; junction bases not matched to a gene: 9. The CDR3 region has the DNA TGTGCCAGCAGTCCCAGACAGGGTAGGGCAGATACGCAGTATTTT. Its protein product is CASSPRQGRADTQYF.

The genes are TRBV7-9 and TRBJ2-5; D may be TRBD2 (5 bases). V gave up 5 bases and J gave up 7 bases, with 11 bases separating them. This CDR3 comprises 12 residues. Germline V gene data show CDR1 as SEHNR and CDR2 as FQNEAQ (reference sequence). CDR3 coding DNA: TGTGCCAGCAGCAAACCCAGCGGGACCCAGTACTTC. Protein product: CASSKPSGTQYF. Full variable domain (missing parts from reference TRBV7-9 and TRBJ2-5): DTGVSQNPRHKITKRGQNVTFRCDPISEHNRLYWYRQTLGQGPEFLTYFQNEAQLEKSRLLSDRFSAERPKGSFSTLEIQRTEQGDSAMYLCASSKPSGTQYFGPGTRLLVL.

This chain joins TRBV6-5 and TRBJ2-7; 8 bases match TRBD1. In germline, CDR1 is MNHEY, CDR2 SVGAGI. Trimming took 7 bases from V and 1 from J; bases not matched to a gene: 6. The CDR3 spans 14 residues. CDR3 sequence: CASKRGQVSYEQYF. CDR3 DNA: TGTGCCAGCAAGAGGGGACAGGTTTCCTACGAGCAGTACTTC.

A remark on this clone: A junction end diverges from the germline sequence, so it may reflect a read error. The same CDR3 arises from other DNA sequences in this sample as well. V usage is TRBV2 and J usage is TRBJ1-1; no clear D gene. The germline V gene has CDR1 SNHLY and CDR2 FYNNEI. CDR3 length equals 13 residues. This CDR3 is CASQNEMNTEAFF. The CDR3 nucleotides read TGTGCCAGCCAAAATGAGATGAACACTGAAGCCTTCTTT.

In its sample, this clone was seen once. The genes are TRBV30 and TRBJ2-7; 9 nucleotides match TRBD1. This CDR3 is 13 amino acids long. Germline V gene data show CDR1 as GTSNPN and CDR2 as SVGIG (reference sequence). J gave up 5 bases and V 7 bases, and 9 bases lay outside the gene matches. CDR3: CALMGTGFHEQYF. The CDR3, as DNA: TGTGCCTTGATGGGGACAGGGTTCCACGAGCAGTACTTC.

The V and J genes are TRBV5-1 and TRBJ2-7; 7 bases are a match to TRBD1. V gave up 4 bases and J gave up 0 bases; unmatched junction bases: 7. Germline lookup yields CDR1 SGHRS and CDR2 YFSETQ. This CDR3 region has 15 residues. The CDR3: CASSQGQVSSYEQYF. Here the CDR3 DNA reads TGCGCCAGCAGCCAAGGACAGGTGAGCTCCTACGAGCAGTACTTC. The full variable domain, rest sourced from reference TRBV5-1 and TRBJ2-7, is KAGVTQTPRYLIKTRGQQVTLSCSPISGHRSVSWYQQTPGQGLQFLFEYFSETQRNKGNFPGRFSGRQFSNSRSEMNVSTLELGDSALYLCASSQGQVSSYEQYFGPGTRLTVT.

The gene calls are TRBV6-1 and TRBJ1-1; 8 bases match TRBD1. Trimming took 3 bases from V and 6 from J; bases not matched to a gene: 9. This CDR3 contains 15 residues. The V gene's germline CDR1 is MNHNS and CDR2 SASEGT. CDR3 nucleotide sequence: TGTGCCAGCAGTGACCCAGGGGCAGGGGGCCCTGAAGCTTTCTTT. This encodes CASSDPGAGGPEAFF.

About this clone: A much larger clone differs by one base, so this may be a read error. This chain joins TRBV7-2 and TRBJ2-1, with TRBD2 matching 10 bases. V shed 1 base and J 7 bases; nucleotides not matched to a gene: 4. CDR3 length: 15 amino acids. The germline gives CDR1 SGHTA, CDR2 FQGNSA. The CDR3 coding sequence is TGTGCCAGCAGCTTAGAGACTAGCGGGTGGAATGAGCAGTTCTTC. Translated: CASSLETSGWNEQFF. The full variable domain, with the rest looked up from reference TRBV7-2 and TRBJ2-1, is GAGVSQSPSNKVTEKGKDVELRCDPISGHTALYWYRQSLGQGLEFLIYFQGNSAPDKSGLPSDRFSAERTGGSVSTLTIQRTQQEDSAVYLCASSLETSGWNEQFFGPGTRLTVL.